A selection of T cell receptor beta chains follows, all from one sample in a study of blood T cells in healthy people across ages. Via MiXCR, TCRdb re-called the 5' RACE reads, giving one row per CDR3 protein. The table has approximately 790,000 distinct CDR3 sequences, around two thirds seen once; the top ten hold around a quarter. Sequencing input: blood. The origin of the receptors is a man between 25 and 39 years old in good health. Each CDR3 is given without its conserved first and last residue. Fields, in order: V gene, J gene, CDR3 protein.

TRBV7-2	TRBJ2-5	ASRPGGKETQY
TRBV20-1	TRBJ2-4	SARDGAGQY
TRBV20-1	TRBJ1-6	SAQPGQGAGSPLH
TRBV11-2	TRBJ2-7	ASTHTGTGTYEQY
TRBV29-1	TRBJ2-5	SVETGAFYNEQY
TRBV7-2	TRBJ2-7	ASSLATGNTYEQY
TRBV29-1	TRBJ2-7	SVGTVYEQY
TRBV7-2	TRBJ2-3	ASSLGRAAGTDTQY
TRBV29-1	TRBJ2-1	STARRNEQF
TRBV27	TRBJ2-5	ASSPVDSVQETQY
TRBV21-1	TRBJ2-7	ASSKPAAGSYEQY
TRBV7-3	TRBJ2-3	ASRGSSTDTQY
TRBV11-1	TRBJ1-1	ASSLARGTNTEAF
TRBV7-2	TRBJ1-1	ASSLGQGAPNTEAF
TRBV28	TRBJ2-7	ASSLGTGRLEQY
TRBV29-1	TRBJ2-1	SAWTRQGAGEQF
TRBV29-1	TRBJ2-5	SVVREETQY
TRBV6-1	TRBJ2-1	ASRGIRGREVINEQF
TRBV4-2	TRBJ1-2	ASSQDLGANYGYT
TRBV4-2	TRBJ2-1	ASSPRLAGAINNEQF
TRBV29-1	TRBJ2-1	SASVGTGDNEQF
TRBV10-3	TRBJ2-1	AIGGGDYNEQF
TRBV12-3/TRBV12-4	-	ASRERGEQY
TRBV9	TRBJ2-1	ASSVVLAGAINEQF
TRBV18	TRBJ2-1	ASSPPLAGGRSYNEQF
TRBV9	TRBJ2-5	ASSEVRGTDNEQY
TRBV4-2	TRBJ2-7	ASSEAGSHYEQY
TRBV15	TRBJ2-1	ATSRDSRAGNEQF
TRBV12-3/TRBV12-4	TRBJ2-7	ASSSWTSAGNEQY
TRBV6-2/TRBV6-3	TRBJ2-6	ASSYLQGRSGANVLT
TRBV2	TRBJ1-1	AIAQEIGTEAF
TRBV29-1	TRBJ2-7	SVEAERNSSYEQY
TRBV6-5	TRBJ2-5	ASSYGLARETQY
TRBV4-2	TRBJ1-5	ASSQDTGHNQPQH
TRBV20-1	TRBJ2-1	SARAGGSVNEQF
TRBV28	TRBJ2-7	ASSFSQALRYEQY
TRBV7-9	TRBJ1-2	ASRSRDRSNYGYT
TRBV4-3	TRBJ2-2	ASSQALLSGELF
TRBV6-6	TRBJ1-4	ASSPRGGATNEKLF
TRBV4-3	TRBJ2-3	ASSLHSFRETTDTQY
TRBV4-3	TRBJ2-4	ASSQFAQGLAKNIQY
TRBV4-3	TRBJ2-7	ASSQDYPSPNEQY
TRBV20-1	TRBJ1-5	SARDRGGLAIQPQH
TRBV6-2/TRBV6-3	TRBJ2-7	ASSWIPYEQY
TRBV9	TRBJ2-7	ASSVLLTGGEQY
TRBV6-1	TRBJ2-7	ASSPKALRDRLYEQY
TRBV20-1	TRBJ2-3	SARDESGRDTDTQY
TRBV13	TRBJ2-1	ASSRLDRGLLYNEQF
TRBV15	TRBJ1-5	ATSAGTGREQPQH
TRBV20-1	TRBJ2-7	SAPNYEQY
TRBV28	-	ASSATLNIQY
TRBV20-1	TRBJ1-2	SARDSRGIYGYT
TRBV18	TRBJ2-1	ASSPFKRERSYNEQF
TRBV19	TRBJ2-3	ASMIGTSGGYTDTQY
TRBV7-9	TRBJ2-3	ASSLGSPQDTQY
TRBV7-2	TRBJ2-7	ASRRGLPSYEQY
TRBV19	TRBJ2-7	ASSLREDGSYEQY